The 8 T cell receptor beta chains below come from one sample, sequenced in a study of T cell repertoires in cytomegalovirus infection. One entry per CDR3 protein, called by TCRdb with MiXCR from the reads. The table lists about 230,000 distinct CDR3 sequences, roughly 22% of them singletons, with about 18% in the top ten. Sequencing input: CD8+ T cells from PBMCs. These receptor sequences come from a human donor in good health (CMV status not recorded). Some clones in this sample may be carry-over from other donors' samples.

This clonotype was seen many times. This sequence joins TRBV12-3 or TRBV12-4 and TRBJ2-7; TRBD2 agrees at 8 bases. Trimming cost V 6 bases and J 2 bases; bases outside gene matches: 15. This CDR3 comprises 17 residues. The DNA of the CDR3 is TGTGCCAGCAGCCCCACCCTCTGGCGGGGGGCTGCCTACGAGCAGTACTTC. This gives the protein CASSPTLWRGAAYEQYF.

This chain joins TRBV6-1 and TRBJ2-7; D gene uncertain. CDR1 and CDR2 from the germline V gene are MNHNS and SASEGT. Trimming left V 1 base short and J 7 bases short, with 11 bases between. CDR3 length equals 13 residues. CDR3 coding DNA: TGTGCCAGCAGTGAAGGGCTAGTGAGGGAGCAGTACTTC. Translation gives CASSEGLVREQYF.

The rearrangement uses TRBV7-2 and TRBJ2-7; TRBD2 might be the D (6 bases). V was clipped by 5 bases and J by 5 bases, with 16 bases between them. This CDR3 is built from 14 residues. Looked up from germline, CDR1 is SGHTA and CDR2 is FQGNSA. This chain's CDR3 is CASSLRDSDHEQYF. The CDR3 region has the DNA TGTGCCAGCAGCCTCCGGGACTCGGACCACGAGCAGTACTTC.

In its sample, this clonotype was seen many times. The rearrangement uses TRBV7-9 and TRBJ2-7; D might be TRBD1 (5 bases). The V and J ends lost 2 bases and 4 bases respectively, with 9 bases between them. This CDR3 spans 13 amino acids. The germline gives CDR1 SEHNR, CDR2 FQNEAQ (reference sequence). This chain's CDR3 is CASSLSGNYEQYF. DNA for the CDR3: TGTGCCAGCAGCTTATCAGGGAATTACGAGCAGTACTTC.

The V call is TRBV4-1, the J call TRBJ2-1; D is ambiguous. The V end was cut by 4 bases, the J end by 8 bases, with 9 bases between. The CDR3 spans 12 residues. CDR1 is MGHRA, CDR2 YSYEKL, per germline. CDR3 in amino acids: CASSLNWDEQFF. CDR3 coding DNA: TGCGCCAGCAGCCTTAATTGGGATGAGCAGTTCTTC.

This clonotype appeared many times. V is TRBV24-1 and J is TRBJ1-4, with TRBD1 as a possible D gene (6 bases). CDR3 size: 12 residues. The germline gives CDR1 KGHDR, CDR2 SFDVKD. V lost 9 bases and J lost 14, with 18 bases in between. The chain's CDR3 is CATRGPTGRLFF. CDR3 nucleotide sequence: TGTGCCACCCGGGGCCCGACAGGACGGCTGTTTTTT.

The chain employs TRBV28 and TRBJ2-3; TRBD1 matches at 12 bases. Germline V gene lookup returns CDR1 MDHEN and CDR2 SYDVKM. The CDR3 sequence is 14 residues long. V lost 8 bases and J lost 6; bases outside the gene matches: 6. The CDR3 DNA reads as TGTGCCAGCGCCCGGGACAGGGGGCCTGATACGCAGTATTTT. It translates to CASARDRGPDTQYF.

This clonotype was detected only once. This may stem from a read error, because a much larger clone lies one nucleotide away. The chain has TRBV11-2 and TRBJ2-2, with 7 bases lining up with TRBD2. The CDR3 is made up of 15 amino acids. Germline CDR1 is SGHAT and CDR2 is FQNNGV. The CDR3 DNA follows: TGTGCCAGCAGCCTTTTTGGACTAGTTGGCGGGGAGCTGGTTTTT. Its protein product is CASSLFGLVGGELVF.